This section outlines one TCR beta chain sequence together with its context. Looked up from germline, CDR1 is LGHDT and CDR2 is YNNKEL (reference sequence). This CDR3 region has 13 residues. Unmatched junction bases numbered 1, after V lost 3 bases and J lost 4 bases. Clones were read by immunoSEQ multiplex PCR, and TCRdb kept only the in-frame ones, dropping some. The table has almost 200,000 clones, over 80% seen once. This entry comes from a study of blood T cell repertoires in COVID-19. Sequencing was performed on peripheral blood. The sequence derives from a man aged 55 to 70 with COVID-19, enrolled during active disease. The rearrangement joins TRBV3-1 (or the pseudogene TRBV3-2) to TRBJ1-1; 8 bases agree with TRBD1. In DNA, the CDR3 is TGTGCCAGCAGCCAGGGACAGGTCACTGAAGCTTTCTTT. This sequence encodes CASSQGQVTEAFF.